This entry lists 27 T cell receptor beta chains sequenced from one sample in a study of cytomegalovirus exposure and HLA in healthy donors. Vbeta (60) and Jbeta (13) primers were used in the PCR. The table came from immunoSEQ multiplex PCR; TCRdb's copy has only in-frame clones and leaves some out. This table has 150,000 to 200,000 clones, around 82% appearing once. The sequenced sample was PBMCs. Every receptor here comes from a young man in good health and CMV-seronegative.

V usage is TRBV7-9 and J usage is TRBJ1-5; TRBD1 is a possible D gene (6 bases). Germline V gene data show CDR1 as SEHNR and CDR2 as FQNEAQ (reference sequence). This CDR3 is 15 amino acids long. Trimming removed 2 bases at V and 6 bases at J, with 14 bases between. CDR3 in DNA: TGTGCCAGCAGCTTATCGGACAGCGGAACTCAGCCCCAGCATTTT. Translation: CASSLSDSGTQPQHF.

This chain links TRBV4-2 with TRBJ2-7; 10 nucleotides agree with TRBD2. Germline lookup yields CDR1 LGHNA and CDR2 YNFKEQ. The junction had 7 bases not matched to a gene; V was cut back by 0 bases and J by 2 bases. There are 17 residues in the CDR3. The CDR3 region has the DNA TGTGCCAGCAGCCAAGAAGGCGGACTAGCGGTCACCTACGAGCAGTACTTC. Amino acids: CASSQEGGLAVTYEQYF.

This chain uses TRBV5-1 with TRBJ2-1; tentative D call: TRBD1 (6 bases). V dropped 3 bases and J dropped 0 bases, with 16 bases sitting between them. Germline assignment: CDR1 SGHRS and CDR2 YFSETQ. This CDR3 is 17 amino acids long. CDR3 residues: CASSSRDTQSSYNEQFF. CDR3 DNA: TGCGCCAGCAGCTCCCGGGACACCCAAAGCTCCTACAATGAGCAGTTCTTC.

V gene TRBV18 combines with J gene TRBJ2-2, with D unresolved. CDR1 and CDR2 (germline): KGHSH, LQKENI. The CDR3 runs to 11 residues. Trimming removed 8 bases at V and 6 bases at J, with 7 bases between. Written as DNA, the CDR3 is TGTGCCAGCCTTGGCTCCGGGGAGCTGTTTTTT. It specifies CASLGSGELFF.

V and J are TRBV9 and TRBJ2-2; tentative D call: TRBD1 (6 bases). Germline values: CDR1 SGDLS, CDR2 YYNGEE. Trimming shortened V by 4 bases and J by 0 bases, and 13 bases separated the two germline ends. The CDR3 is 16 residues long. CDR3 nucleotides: TGTGCCAGCAGCCCCTGGACAGAGGCGAACACCGGGGAGCTGTTTTTT. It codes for CASSPWTEANTGELFF.

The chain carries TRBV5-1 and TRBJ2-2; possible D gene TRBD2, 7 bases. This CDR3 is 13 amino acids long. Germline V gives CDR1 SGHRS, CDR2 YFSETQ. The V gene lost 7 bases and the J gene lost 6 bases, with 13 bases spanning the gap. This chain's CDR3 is CASGGARSGELFF. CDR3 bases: TGCGCCAGCGGGGGGGCACGGTCCGGGGAGCTGTTTTTT.

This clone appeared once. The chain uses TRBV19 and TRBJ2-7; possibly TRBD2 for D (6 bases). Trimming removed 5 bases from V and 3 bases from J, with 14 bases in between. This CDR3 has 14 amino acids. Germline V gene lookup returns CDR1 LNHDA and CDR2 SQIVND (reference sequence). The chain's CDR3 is CASSSGGRYYEQYF. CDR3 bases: TGTGCCAGTAGTTCCGGGGGACGGTACTACGAGCAGTACTTC.

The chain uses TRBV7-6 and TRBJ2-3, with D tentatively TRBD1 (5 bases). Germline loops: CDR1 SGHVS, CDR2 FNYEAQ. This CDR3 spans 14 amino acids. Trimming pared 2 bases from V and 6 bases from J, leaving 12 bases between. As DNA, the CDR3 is TGTGCCAGCAGCTTAAGGGGTGGGGTGGATACGCAGTATTTT. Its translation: CASSLRGGVDTQYF.

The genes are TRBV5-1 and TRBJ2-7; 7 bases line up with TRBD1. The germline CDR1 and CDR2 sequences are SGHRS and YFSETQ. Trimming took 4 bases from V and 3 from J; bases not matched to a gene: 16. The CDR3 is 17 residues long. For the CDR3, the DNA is TGCGCCAGCAGCCCATCCCATTCGGGACAGTACAACTACGAGCAGTACTTC. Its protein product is CASSPSHSGQYNYEQYF.

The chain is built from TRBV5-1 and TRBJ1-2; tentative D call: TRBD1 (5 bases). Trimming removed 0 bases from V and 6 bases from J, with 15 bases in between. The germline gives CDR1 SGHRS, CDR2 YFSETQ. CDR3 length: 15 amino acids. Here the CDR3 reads CASSLGVAGMDGYTF. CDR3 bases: TGCGCCAGCAGCTTGGGGGTGGCAGGGATGGATGGCTACACCTTC.

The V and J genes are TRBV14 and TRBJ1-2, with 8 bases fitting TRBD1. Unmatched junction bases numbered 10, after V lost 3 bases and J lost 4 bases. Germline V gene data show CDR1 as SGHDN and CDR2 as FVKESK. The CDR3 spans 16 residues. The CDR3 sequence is CASSQSGTGFIYGYTF. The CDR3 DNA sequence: TGTGCCAGCAGCCAGTCCGGGACAGGATTTATCTATGGCTACACCTTC. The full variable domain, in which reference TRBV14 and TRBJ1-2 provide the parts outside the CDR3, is EAGVTQFPSHSVIEKGQTVTLRCDPISGHDNLYWYRRVMGKEIKFLLHFVKESKQDESGMPNNRFLAERTGGTYSTLKVQPAELEDSGVYFCASSQSGTGFIYGYTFGSGTRLTVV.

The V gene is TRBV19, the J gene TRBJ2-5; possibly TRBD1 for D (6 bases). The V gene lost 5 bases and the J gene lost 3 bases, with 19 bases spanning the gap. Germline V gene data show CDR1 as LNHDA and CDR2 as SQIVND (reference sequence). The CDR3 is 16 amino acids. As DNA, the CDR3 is TGTGCCAGTAGTCTTCCAGCCGGGACAACCGAAGAGACCCAGTACTTC. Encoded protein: CASSLPAGTTEETQYF.

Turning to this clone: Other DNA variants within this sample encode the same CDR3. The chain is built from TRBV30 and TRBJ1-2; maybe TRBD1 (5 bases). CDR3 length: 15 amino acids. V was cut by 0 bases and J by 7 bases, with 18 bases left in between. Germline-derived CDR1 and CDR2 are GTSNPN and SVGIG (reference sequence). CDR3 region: CAWSVHRGIIGGYTF. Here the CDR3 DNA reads TGTGCCTGGAGTGTACATCGGGGGATTATAGGTGGCTACACCTTC.

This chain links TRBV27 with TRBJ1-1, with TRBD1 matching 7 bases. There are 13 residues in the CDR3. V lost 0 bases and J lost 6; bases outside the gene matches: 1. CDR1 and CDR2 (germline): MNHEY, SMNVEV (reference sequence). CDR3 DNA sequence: TGTGCCAGCAGTTTATCGACAGGGTCTGAAGCTTTCTTT. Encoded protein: CASSLSTGSEAFF.

CDR3 coding DNA: TGTGCCAGCAGCTTGGGGGGGGGACTTTACACAGATACGCAGTATTTT. It yields the protein CASSLGGGLYTDTQYF. The chain combines TRBV5-6 with TRBJ2-3; 7 bases are a match to TRBD2. The CDR3 extends over 16 amino acids. CDR1 is SGHDT, CDR2 YYEEEE, per germline. V lost 0 bases and J lost 2; bases outside the gene matches: 6.

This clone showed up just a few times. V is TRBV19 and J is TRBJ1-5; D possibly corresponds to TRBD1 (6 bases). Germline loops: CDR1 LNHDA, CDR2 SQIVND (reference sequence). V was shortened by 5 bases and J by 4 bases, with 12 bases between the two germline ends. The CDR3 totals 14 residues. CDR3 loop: CASSSGQMNQPQHF. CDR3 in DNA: TGTGCCAGTAGTTCAGGACAGATGAATCAGCCCCAGCATTTT.

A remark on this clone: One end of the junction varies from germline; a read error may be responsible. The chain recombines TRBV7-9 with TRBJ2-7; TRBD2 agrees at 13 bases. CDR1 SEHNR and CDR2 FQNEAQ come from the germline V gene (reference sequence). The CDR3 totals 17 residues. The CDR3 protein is CSSSPFGTSGKSYEQYF. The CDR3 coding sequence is TGTTCCAGCAGCCCATTTGGGACTAGCGGGAAATCCTACGAGCAGTACTTC. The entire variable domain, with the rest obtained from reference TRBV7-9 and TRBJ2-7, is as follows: DTGVSQNPRHKITKRGQNVTFRCDPISEHNRLYWYRQTLGQGPEFLTYFQNEAQLEKSRLLSDRFSAERPKGSFSTLEIQRTEQGDSAMYLCSSSPFGTSGKSYEQYFGPGTRLTVT.

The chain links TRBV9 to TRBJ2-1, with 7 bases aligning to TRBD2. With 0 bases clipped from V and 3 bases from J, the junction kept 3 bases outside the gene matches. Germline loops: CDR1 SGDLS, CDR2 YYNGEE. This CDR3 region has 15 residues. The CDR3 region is CASSVGGGGYNEQFF. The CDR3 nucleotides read TGTGCCAGCAGCGTAGGCGGGGGTGGCTACAATGAGCAGTTCTTC.

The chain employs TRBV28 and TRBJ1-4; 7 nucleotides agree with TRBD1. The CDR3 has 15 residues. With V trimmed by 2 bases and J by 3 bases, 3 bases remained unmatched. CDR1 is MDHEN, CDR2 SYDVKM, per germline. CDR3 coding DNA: TGTGCCAGCAGTTTAAGGGGGCGGCCTAATGAAAAACTGTTTTTT. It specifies CASSLRGRPNEKLFF. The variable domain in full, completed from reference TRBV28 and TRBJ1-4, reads DVKVTQSSRYLVKRTGEKVFLECVQDMDHENMFWYRQDPGLGLRLIYFSYDVKMKEKGDIPEGYSVSREKKERFSLILESASTNQTSMYLCASSLRGRPNEKLFFGSGTQLSVL.

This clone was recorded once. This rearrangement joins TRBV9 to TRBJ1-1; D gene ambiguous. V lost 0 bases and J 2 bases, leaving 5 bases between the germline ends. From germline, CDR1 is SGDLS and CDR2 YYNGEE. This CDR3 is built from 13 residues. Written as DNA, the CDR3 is TGTGCCAGCAGCGTAGGGACTAACACTGAAGCTTTCTTT. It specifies CASSVGTNTEAFF.

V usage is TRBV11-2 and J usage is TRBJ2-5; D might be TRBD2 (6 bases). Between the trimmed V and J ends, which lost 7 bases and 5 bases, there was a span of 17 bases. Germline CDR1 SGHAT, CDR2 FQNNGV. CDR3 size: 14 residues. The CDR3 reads CASKIQTSAETQYF. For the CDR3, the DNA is TGTGCCAGCAAAATTCAGACTAGTGCCGAGACCCAGTACTTC.

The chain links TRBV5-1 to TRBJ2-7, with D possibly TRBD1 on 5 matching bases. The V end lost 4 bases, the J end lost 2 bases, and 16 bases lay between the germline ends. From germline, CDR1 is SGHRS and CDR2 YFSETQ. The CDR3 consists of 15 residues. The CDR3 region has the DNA TGCGCCAGCAGCACCGGACCCAAAGGGGCCTACGAGCAGTACTTC. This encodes CASSTGPKGAYEQYF.

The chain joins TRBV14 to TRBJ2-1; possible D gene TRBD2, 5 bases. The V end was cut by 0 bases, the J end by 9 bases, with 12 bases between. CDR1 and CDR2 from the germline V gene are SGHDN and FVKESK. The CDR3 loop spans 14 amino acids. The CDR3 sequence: CASSQDLTGTEQFF. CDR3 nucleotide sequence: TGTGCCAGCAGCCAAGATTTAACGGGAACTGAGCAGTTCTTC. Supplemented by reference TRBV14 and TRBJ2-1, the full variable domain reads EAGVTQFPSHSVIEKGQTVTLRCDPISGHDNLYWYRRVMGKEIKFLLHFVKESKQDESGMPNNRFLAERTGGTYSTLKVQPAELEDSGVYFCASSQDLTGTEQFFGPGTRLTVL.

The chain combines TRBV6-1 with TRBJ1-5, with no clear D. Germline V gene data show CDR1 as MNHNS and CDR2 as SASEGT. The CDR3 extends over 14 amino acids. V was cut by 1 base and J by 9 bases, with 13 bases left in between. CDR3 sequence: CASSEVWRARPQHF. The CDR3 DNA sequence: TGTGCCAGCAGTGAAGTTTGGAGGGCGCGGCCCCAGCATTTT.

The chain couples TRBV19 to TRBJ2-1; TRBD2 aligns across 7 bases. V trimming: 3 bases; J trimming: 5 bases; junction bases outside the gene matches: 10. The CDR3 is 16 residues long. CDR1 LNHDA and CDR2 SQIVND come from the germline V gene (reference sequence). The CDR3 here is CASSMRLAVRDNEQFF. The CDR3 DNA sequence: TGTGCCAGTAGTATGCGTCTAGCGGTGAGGGACAATGAGCAGTTCTTC. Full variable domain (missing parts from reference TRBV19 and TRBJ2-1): DGGITQSPKYLFRKEGQNVTLSCEQNLNHDAMYWYRQDPGQGLRLIYYSQIVNDFQKGDIAEGYSVSREKKESFPLTVTSAQKNPTAFYLCASSMRLAVRDNEQFFGPGTRLTVL.

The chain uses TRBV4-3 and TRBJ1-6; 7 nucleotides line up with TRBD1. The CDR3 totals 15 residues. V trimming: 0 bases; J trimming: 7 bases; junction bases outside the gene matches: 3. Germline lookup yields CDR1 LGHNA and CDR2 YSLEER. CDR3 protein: CASSQDNRGNSPLHF. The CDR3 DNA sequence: TGCGCCAGCAGCCAAGATAACAGGGGCAATTCACCCCTCCACTTT.

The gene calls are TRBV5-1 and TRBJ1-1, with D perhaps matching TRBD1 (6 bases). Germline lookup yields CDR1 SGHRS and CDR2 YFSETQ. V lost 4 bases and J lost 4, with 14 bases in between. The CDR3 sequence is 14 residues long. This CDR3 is CASSLRRGGTEAFF. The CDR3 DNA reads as TGCGCCAGCAGCCTACGTCGAGGGGGCACTGAAGCTTTCTTT.